This T cell receptor beta chain came from a study of shared clonotypes between healthy human individuals. In the study overall: The plates for each donor numbered three CD4 naive, three CD4 memory, two CD8 naive and one CD8 memory. Study-level results: Generation probabilities were higher for clonotypes shared across all four sorted-subset donors than for unshared ones.

V lost 4 bases, J lost 7 bases, and 26 bases lay in between. The CDR3 extends over 17 amino acids. The V gene's germline CDR1 is SGHDT and CDR2 YYEEEE. The healthy adult donors were HIV-negative and reported no recent acute infections or vaccinations. The table came from immunoSEQ multiplex PCR; TCRdb's copy has only in-frame clones and leaves some out. The sample lists some 2.3 million clones; about 92% were seen once. With regard to this clone: Its antigen is as yet unknown.

The chain joins TRBV5-6 to TRBJ1-2, with TRBD1 as a possible D gene (6 bases). Sequencing was performed on naive CD4+ T cells from PBMCs. The sample's subset: CD45RA+ positively selected. The sequence was obtained from a man younger than 30 in good health. Some clones in this sample may be carry-over from other donors' samples. The CDR3 loop reads CASSRLGPGALFPGYTF. As DNA, the CDR3 is TGTGCCAGCAGCCGATTGGGCCCGGGGGCGCTTTTTCCTGGCTACACCTTC.